This section outlines one T cell receptor beta chain sequence together with its context. This record comes from a study of T cells in Graves' hyperthyroidism and ophthalmopathy. V was trimmed by 3 bases and J by 8 bases, leaving 13 bases between them. CDR1 and CDR2 (germline): WNHNN, SYGVQD (reference sequence). CDR3 length: 14 amino acids. RNA transcripts were the template for amplifying TCR beta CDR3 regions. HTBI primers drove first-round RT-PCR of the TCR CDR3. TCRdb re-analysed the multiplex PCR reads in MiXCR, keeping a single row per CDR3 protein. The data contain hundreds of thousands of distinct CDR3 sequences, about 15% of them seen just once; the ten biggest clones take up 9.5% to 13%.

The chain employs TRBV10-1 and TRBJ2-2, with D perhaps TRBD1 (5 bases). The specimen sequenced was blood. The source is a woman aged 18 to 35 with Graves' hyperthyroidism. The CDR3 here is CASSDPQGSGELFF. CDR3 in DNA: TGCGCCAGCAGTGACCCCCAGGGCTCTGGGGAGCTGTTTTTT.